Following are 26 T cell receptor beta chains from one sample sequenced in a study of cytomegalovirus exposure and HLA in healthy donors. 60 Vbeta and 13 Jbeta primers were used in PCR. Method: immunoSEQ multiplex PCR; TCRdb's copy keeps in-frame clones and lacks some. The sample yields roughly 290,000 clones, over 85% seen once. The specimen sequenced was PBMCs. The receptors originated from a woman under 30 in good health and CMV-seronegative.

The V and J genes are TRBV29-1 and TRBJ1-1; the match to TRBD1 covers 7 bases. Per the germline V gene, CDR1 is SQVTM and CDR2 is ANQGSEA. The CDR3 has 12 residues. The trim removed 7 bases at V and 1 base at J, leaving 3 bases unmatched. The CDR3 DNA is TGCAGCGCGGACAGGTCGAACACTGAAGCTTTCTTT. It yields the protein CSADRSNTEAFF.

V usage is TRBV7-2 and J usage is TRBJ2-7; perhaps TRBD2 as D (7 bases). This CDR3 is built from 13 residues. Trimming took off 5 bases at V and 7 bases at J, with 15 bases between the two ends. CDR1 SGHTA and CDR2 FQGNSA come from the germline V gene. In DNA form, the CDR3 reads TGTGCCAGCAGCGGGGGGGGCCTAAAAGAGCAGTACTTC. Translating gives CASSGGGLKEQYF.

J is TRBJ2-3 and V is TRBV7-9; no clear D. CDR1 is SEHNR and CDR2 is FQNEAQ in the germline V gene (reference sequence). The CDR3 length is 14 residues. Between the trimmed V and J ends, which lost 4 bases and 0 bases, there was a span of 8 bases. The chain's CDR3 is CASSSTTSTDTQYF. The CDR3 DNA reads TGTGCCAGCAGCTCTACTACTAGCACAGATACGCAGTATTTT.

This rearrangement joins TRBV5-6 to TRBJ2-5; D is unresolved. The closer fit of TRBJ2-7 to the DNA end suggests the J call may be wrong. The CDR3 is made up of 13 amino acids. Per the germline V gene, CDR1 is SGHDT and CDR2 is YYEEEE. CDR3 sequence reads: CASSLIDSYEQYF. The DNA for the CDR3 is TGTGCCAGCAGCTTGATTGATTCCTACGAGCAGTACTTC.

The CDR3 DNA reads TGTGCCAGCGGCAGGACAGGGTTTTTAGGTGGCTACACCTTC. This gives the protein CASGRTGFLGGYTF. V usage is TRBV5-6 and J usage is TRBJ1-2; TRBD1 agrees at 8 bases. The CDR3 spans 14 residues. V was pared by 7 bases and J by 7 bases, with 12 bases of the junction left unmatched. In germline, CDR1 is SGHDT, CDR2 YYEEEE.

The chain is built from TRBV10-1 and TRBJ2-7; perhaps TRBD2 as D (5 bases). In germline, CDR1 is WNHNN, CDR2 SYGVQD (reference sequence). The CDR3 has 12 residues. Trimming removed 4 bases from V and 6 bases from J, with 10 bases in between. CDR3: CASSVSEGEQYF. In DNA form, the CDR3 reads TGCGCCAGCAGTGTTAGTGAGGGCGAGCAGTACTTC.

The chain carries TRBV15 and TRBJ1-3, with TRBD1 matching 10 bases. This CDR3 is 17 amino acids long. Germline V lookup: CDR1 LNHNV, CDR2 YYDKDF (reference sequence). Trimming at V came to 1 base and at J to 1 base, leaving 4 bases not matched to a gene. CDR3 in DNA: TGTGCCACCAGCAGAGGCCGGGACAGGGGATCTGGAAACACCATATATTTT. Encoded protein: CATSRGRDRGSGNTIYF.

In the case of this clone: This sample includes further DNA sequences coding for the same CDR3. This chain joins TRBV27 and TRBJ2-2; D uncertain. Per germline, CDR1 MNHEY and CDR2 SMNVEV (reference sequence). The CDR3 loop spans 12 amino acids. The germline V and J ends were trimmed by 2 bases and 7 bases, with 5 bases remaining between them. CDR3 in DNA: TGTGCCAGCAGTTTAACTGGCGGGGAGCTGTTTTTT. This gives the protein CASSLTGGELFF.

The V call is TRBV10-3, the J call TRBJ2-7; possible D gene TRBD2, 6 bases. Trimming removed 3 bases from V and 7 bases from J, with 13 bases in between. CDR1 is ENHRY and CDR2 is SYGVKD in the germline V gene. The CDR3 has 13 residues. The CDR3, as DNA: TGTGCCATCAGTGATGGAGGGGATGGGGAGCAGTACTTC. Its translation is CAISDGGDGEQYF.

As for this clone: Distinct nucleotide sequences in the sample also encode this CDR3. The CDR3 sequence is CASSLVPGSYEQYF. The CDR3 nucleotides are TGTGCCAGCAGCTTGGTTCCAGGGTCCTACGAGCAGTACTTC. The chain uses TRBV5-6 and TRBJ2-7; possible D gene TRBD1, 5 bases. Germline lookup yields CDR1 SGHDT and CDR2 YYEEEE. V was shortened by 0 bases and J by 1 base, with 8 bases between the two germline ends. The CDR3 is 14 residues long.

The chain recombines TRBV6-4 with TRBJ1-4; unclear D gene. Trimming stripped 7 bases from V and 4 bases from J, with 16 bases between. CDR1 and CDR2 from the germline V gene are MRHNA and SNTAGT. CDR3 size: 15 residues. CDR3 loop: CASTVTGNYNEKLFF. For the CDR3, the DNA is TGTGCCAGCACCGTGACGGGAAACTATAATGAAAAACTGTTTTTT.

The CDR3 spells CASSERRNEQFF. DNA for the CDR3: TGTGCCAGCAGTGAAAGGAGGAATGAGCAGTTCTTC. The genes are TRBV25-1 and TRBJ2-1; the D gene is possibly TRBD2 (5 bases). Germline CDR1 reads MGHDK; CDR2 reads SYGVNS. V lost 2 bases and J 7 bases, leaving 6 bases between the germline ends. This CDR3 has 12 residues.

This clone was seen a single time. This chain connects TRBV5-1 to TRBJ2-5, with TRBD2 as a possible D gene (7 bases). Germline-derived CDR1 and CDR2 are SGHRS and YFSETQ. The CDR3 has 16 residues. V lost 4 bases, J lost 6 bases, and 22 bases lay in between. For the CDR3, the DNA is TGCGCCAGCAGCGCTTCCCGGGGGGCATCCATGAAGACCCAGTACTTC. Residues: CASSASRGASMKTQYF. Drawing the rest from reference TRBV5-1 and TRBJ2-5, the complete variable domain is KAGVTQTPRYLIKTRGQQVTLSCSPISGHRSVSWYQQTPGQGLQFLFEYFSETQRNKGNFPGRFSGRQFSNSRSEMNVSTLELGDSALYLCASSASRGASMKTQYFGPGTRLLVL.

The chain links TRBV2 to TRBJ1-6; D is possibly TRBD1 (6 bases). The V end was cut by 2 bases, the J end by 8 bases, with 13 bases between. The CDR3 contains 15 residues. Germline CDR1 is SNHLY and CDR2 is FYNNEI. In DNA, the CDR3 is TGTGCCAGCAGTGAATCCCCGACAGGCCATTCACCCCTCCACTTT. It specifies CASSESPTGHSPLHF.

The chain carries TRBV19 and TRBJ2-7; TRBD1 agrees at 9 bases. The CDR3 is made up of 14 amino acids. J lost 5 bases, V lost 3 bases, and 5 bases had no gene match. Germline V gene sequence: CDR1 LNHDA, CDR2 SQIVND (reference sequence). The CDR3 bases are TGTGCCAGTAGTATGACAGGGGGGTCCCACGAGCAGTACTTC. Translating it yields CASSMTGGSHEQYF.

The V and J genes are TRBV2 and TRBJ2-2; D uncertain. CDR1 and CDR2 from the germline V gene are SNHLY and FYNNEI. The V and J ends lost 6 bases and 2 bases respectively, with 10 bases between them. The CDR3 contains 14 residues. CDR3: CASRPILNTGELFF. The CDR3 region has the DNA TGTGCCAGCAGACCCATCCTAAACACCGGGGAGCTGTTTTTT.

The J gene is TRBJ2-5, the V gene TRBV15; 10 positions match TRBD1. Looked up from germline, CDR1 is LNHNV and CDR2 is YYDKDF (reference sequence). V shed 3 bases and J 4 bases; nucleotides not matched to a gene: 5. The CDR3 has 15 residues. CDR3: CATSSDRGLLETQYF. CDR3 nucleotides: TGTGCCACCAGCAGTGACAGGGGGCTCTTAGAGACCCAGTACTTC.

The chain is built from TRBV5-8 and TRBJ1-3; D unresolved. Trimming took off 4 bases at V and 0 bases at J, with 11 bases between the two ends. The CDR3 contains 15 residues. Germline V gene data show CDR1 as SGHTS and CDR2 as YDEGEE. The CDR3 sequence: CASSRRSSSGNTIYF. Here the CDR3 DNA reads TGTGCCAGCAGCCGACGGAGTAGCTCTGGAAACACCATATATTTT.

The rearrangement links TRBV5-1 to TRBJ2-4, with 7 bases identical to TRBD1. CDR1 and CDR2 from the germline V gene are SGHRS and YFSETQ. The J segment lost 2 bases and the V segment lost 0 bases, leaving 2 bases of the junction unmatched. The CDR3 loop spans 15 amino acids. The CDR3 DNA follows: TGCGCCAGCAGCTTGGAGGGACAGACCAAAAACATTCAGTACTTC. Its protein is CASSLEGQTKNIQYF.

The chain joins TRBV7-9 to TRBJ1-4; D is undetermined. V was pared by 4 bases and J by 2 bases, with 11 bases between. This CDR3 is 15 amino acids long. Germline-derived CDR1 and CDR2 are SEHNR and FQNEAQ (reference sequence). In nucleotides, the CDR3 is TGTGCCAGCAGCTCTAGCCCCGGGACTAATGAAAAACTGTTTTTT. Translated, it gives CASSSSPGTNEKLFF.

The chain recombines TRBV5-6 with TRBJ2-2; TRBD2 agrees at 8 bases. This CDR3 has 17 amino acids. V lost 2 bases and J lost 5; bases outside the gene matches: 11. CDR1 is SGHDT and CDR2 is YYEEEE in the germline V gene. In DNA, the CDR3 is TGTGCCAGCAGCTTAAACAGGGCCTCGGGGGGGACCGGGGAGCTGTTTTTT. It specifies CASSLNRASGGTGELFF.

The chain has TRBV6-5 and TRBJ2-7; tentatively, D is TRBD2 (6 bases). CDR3 length: 13 amino acids. Per the germline V gene, CDR1 is MNHEY and CDR2 is SVGAGI. V lost 2 bases, J lost 3 bases, and 8 bases lay in between. CDR3 region: CASSYRERYEQYF. CDR3 coding DNA: TGTGCCAGCAGTTACCGGGAGCGCTACGAGCAGTACTTC.

The J gene is TRBJ2-7, the V gene TRBV7-2; 8 positions match TRBD2. The CDR3 runs 14 residues. CDR1 and CDR2 (germline): SGHTA, FQGNSA. V lost 1 base, J lost 2 bases, and 1 base stayed unmatched. The CDR3 sequence is CASSLDSGAYEQYF. DNA of the CDR3: TGTGCCAGCAGCTTAGATAGCGGGGCCTACGAGCAGTACTTC.

The rearrangement links TRBV5-1 to TRBJ1-2; D not resolved. V lost 1 base and J 5 bases, leaving 9 bases between the germline ends. The CDR3 loop spans 13 amino acids. Germline loops: CDR1 SGHRS, CDR2 YFSETQ. This CDR3 is CASSLFSVYGYTF. As DNA, the CDR3 is TGCGCCAGCAGCTTGTTTTCGGTGTATGGCTACACCTTC.

The DNA of the CDR3 is TGTGCCAGCAGCTTTTCTCCTTCCGGAAACACCATATATTTT. Residues: CASSFSPSGNTIYF. The chain has TRBV7-2 and TRBJ1-3; no firm D call. V was trimmed by 3 bases and J by 4 bases, leaving 10 bases between them. Germline loops: CDR1 SGHTA, CDR2 FQGNSA. The CDR3 is 14 amino acids.

This chain links TRBV10-3 with TRBJ2-3, with 8 bases lining up with TRBD2. The CDR3 is 15 residues long. Germline V CDR1 and CDR2: ENHRY, SYGVKD. Losses at the gene ends were 6 bases for V and 1 base for J; bases not matched to a gene: 6. The CDR3 region has the DNA TGTGCCATCAGCCCGACTAGCGTCGGCACAGATACGCAGTATTTT. The encoded protein is CAISPTSVGTDTQYF.